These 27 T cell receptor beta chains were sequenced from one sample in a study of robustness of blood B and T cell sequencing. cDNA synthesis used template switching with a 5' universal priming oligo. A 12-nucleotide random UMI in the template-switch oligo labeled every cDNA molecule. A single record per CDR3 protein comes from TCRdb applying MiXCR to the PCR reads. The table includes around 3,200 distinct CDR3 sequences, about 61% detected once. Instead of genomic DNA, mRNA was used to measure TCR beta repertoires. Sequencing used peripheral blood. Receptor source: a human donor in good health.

The CDR3 bases are TGTGCCAGCAGTTTGTATGTGGCAGGGACACTGTTTTTT. This translates into CASSLYVAGTLFF. The chain recombines TRBV6-1 with TRBJ1-4, with D possibly matching TRBD1 (5 bases). Trimming removed 5 bases at V and 13 bases at J, with 17 bases between. CDR1 is MNHNS and CDR2 is SASEGT in the germline V gene. This CDR3 has 13 residues.

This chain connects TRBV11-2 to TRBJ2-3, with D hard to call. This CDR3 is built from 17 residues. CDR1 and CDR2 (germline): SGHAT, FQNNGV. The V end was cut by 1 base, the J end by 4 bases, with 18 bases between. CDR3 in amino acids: CASSLGAAWVGSDTQYF. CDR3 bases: TGTGCCAGCAGCTTAGGTGCCGCGTGGGTTGGGTCAGATACGCAGTATTTT.

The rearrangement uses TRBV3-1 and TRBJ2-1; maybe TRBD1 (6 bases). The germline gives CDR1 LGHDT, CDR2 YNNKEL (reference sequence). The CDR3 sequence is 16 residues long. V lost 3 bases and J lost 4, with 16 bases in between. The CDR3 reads CASSHLGQPRYNEQFF. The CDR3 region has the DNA TGTGCCAGCAGCCACCTCGGACAGCCCAGGTACAATGAGCAGTTCTTC.

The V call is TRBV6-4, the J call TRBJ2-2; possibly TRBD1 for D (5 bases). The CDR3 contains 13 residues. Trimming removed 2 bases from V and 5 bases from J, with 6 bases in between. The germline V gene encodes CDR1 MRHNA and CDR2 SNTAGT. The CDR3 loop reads CASSDRQTGELFF. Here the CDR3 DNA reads TGTGCCAGCAGTGACAGACAGACCGGGGAGCTGTTTTTT.

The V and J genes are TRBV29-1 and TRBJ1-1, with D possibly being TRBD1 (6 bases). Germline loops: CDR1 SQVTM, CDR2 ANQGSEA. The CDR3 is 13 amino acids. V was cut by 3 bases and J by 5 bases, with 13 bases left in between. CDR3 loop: CSVDQGIKTEAFF. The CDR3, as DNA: TGCAGCGTTGATCAGGGGATAAAGACTGAAGCTTTCTTT.

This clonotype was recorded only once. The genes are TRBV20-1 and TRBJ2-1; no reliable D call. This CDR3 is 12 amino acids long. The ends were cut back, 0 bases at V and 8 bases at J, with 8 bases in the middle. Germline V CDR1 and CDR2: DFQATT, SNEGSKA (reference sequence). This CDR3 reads CSARDVTDEQFF. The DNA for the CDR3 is TGCAGTGCTAGAGACGTAACAGATGAGCAGTTCTTC.

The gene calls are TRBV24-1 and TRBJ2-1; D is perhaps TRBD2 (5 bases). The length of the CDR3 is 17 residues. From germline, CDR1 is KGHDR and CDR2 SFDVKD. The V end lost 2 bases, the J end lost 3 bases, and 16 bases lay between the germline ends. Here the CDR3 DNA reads TGTGCCACCAGTGATTCACTACGGGGATCCAACTACAATGAGCAGTTCTTC. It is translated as CATSDSLRGSNYNEQFF.

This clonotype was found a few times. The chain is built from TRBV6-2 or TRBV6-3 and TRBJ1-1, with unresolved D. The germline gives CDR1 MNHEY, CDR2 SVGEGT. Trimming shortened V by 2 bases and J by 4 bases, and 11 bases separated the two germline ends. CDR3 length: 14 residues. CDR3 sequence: CASSYTTLSTEAFF. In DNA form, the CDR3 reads TGTGCCAGCAGTTACACCACACTGAGCACTGAAGCTTTCTTT.

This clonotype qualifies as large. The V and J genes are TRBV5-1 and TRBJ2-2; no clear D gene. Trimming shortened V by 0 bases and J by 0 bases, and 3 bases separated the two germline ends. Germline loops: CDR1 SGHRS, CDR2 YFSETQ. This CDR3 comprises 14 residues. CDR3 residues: CASSLGTNTGELFF. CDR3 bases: TGCGCCAGCAGCTTGGGAACGAACACCGGGGAGCTGTTTTTT. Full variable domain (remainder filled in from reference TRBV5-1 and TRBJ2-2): KAGVTQTPRYLIKTRGQQVTLSCSPISGHRSVSWYQQTPGQGLQFLFEYFSETQRNKGNFPGRFSGRQFSNSRSEMNVSTLELGDSALYLCASSLGTNTGELFFGEGSRLTVL.

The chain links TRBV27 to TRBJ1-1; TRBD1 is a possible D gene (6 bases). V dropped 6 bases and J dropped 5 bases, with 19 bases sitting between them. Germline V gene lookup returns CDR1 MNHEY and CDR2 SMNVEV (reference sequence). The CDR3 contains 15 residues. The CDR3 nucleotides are TGTGCCAGCAGGACACAGGGCCCCATGGGGACTGAAGCTTTCTTT. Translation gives CASRTQGPMGTEAFF.

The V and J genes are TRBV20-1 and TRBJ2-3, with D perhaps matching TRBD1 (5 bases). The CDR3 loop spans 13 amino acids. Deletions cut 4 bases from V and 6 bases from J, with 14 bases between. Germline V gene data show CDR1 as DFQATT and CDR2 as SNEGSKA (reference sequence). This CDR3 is CSAKGPSLDTQYF. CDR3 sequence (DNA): TGCAGTGCTAAGGGGCCAAGTCTCGATACGCAGTATTTT.

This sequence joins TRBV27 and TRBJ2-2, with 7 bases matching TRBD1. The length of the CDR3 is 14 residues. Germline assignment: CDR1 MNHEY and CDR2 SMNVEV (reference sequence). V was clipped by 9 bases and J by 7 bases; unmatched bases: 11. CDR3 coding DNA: TGTGCCAGTAGGGGGCACCGCTTAGTCGGGGAGCTGTTTTTT. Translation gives CASRGHRLVGELFF.

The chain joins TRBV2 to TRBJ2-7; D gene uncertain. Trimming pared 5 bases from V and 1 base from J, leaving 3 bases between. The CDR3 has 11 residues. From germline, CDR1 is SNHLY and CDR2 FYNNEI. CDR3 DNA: TGTGCCAGCAGTTCTTCCTACGAGCAGTACTTC. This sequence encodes CASSSSYEQYF.

CDR3 sequence: CASSYGDGTGAYNEQFF. The CDR3 region has the DNA TGTGCCAGCAGTTACGGAGACGGGACAGGGGCCTACAATGAGCAGTTCTTC. The V gene is TRBV6-5, the J gene TRBJ2-1, with TRBD1 identical over 10 bases. Germline CDR1 and CDR2: MNHEY and SVGAGI. This CDR3 is 17 amino acids long. V lost 2 bases, J lost 2 bases, and 6 bases stayed unmatched.

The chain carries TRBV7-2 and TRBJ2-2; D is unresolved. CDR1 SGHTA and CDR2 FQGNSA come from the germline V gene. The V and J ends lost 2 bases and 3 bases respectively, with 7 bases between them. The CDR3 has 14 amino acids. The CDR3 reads CASSLPDYTGELFF. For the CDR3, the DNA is TGTGCCAGCAGCTTACCAGACTACACCGGGGAGCTGTTTTTT.

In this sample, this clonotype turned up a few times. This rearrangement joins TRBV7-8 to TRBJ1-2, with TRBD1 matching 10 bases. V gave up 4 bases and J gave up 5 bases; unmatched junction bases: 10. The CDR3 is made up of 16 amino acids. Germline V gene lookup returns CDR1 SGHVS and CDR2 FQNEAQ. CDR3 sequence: CASSSPDRGMSYGYTF. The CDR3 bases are TGTGCCAGCAGCTCCCCGGACAGGGGGATGTCTTATGGCTACACCTTC.

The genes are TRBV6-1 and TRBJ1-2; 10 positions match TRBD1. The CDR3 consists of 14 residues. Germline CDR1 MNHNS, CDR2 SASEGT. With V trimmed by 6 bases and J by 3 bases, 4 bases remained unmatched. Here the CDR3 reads CASSTGQGYYGYTF. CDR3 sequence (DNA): TGTGCCAGCAGCACGGGACAGGGGTACTATGGCTACACCTTC.

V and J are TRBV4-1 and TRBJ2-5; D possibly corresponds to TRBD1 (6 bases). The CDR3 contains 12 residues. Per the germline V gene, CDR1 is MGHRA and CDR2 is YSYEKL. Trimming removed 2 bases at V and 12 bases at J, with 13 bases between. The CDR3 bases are TGCGCCAGCAGCCAAAACAAGGGGGAAAAGTACTTC. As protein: CASSQNKGEKYF.

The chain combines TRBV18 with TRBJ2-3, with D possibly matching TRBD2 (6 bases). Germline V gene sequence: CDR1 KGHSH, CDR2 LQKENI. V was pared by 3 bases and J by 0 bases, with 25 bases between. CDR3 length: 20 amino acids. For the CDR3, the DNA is TGTGCCAGCTCACCTGGGATAACCTCACTCGCGGGGTCGAGCACAGATACGCAGTATTTT. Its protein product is CASSPGITSLAGSSTDTQYF. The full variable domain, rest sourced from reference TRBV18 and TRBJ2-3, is NAGVMQNPRHLVRRRGQEARLRCSPMKGHSHVYWYRQLPEEGLKFMVYLQKENIIDESGMPKERFSAEFPKEGPSILRIQQVVRGDSAAYFCASSPGITSLAGSSTDTQYFGPGTRLTVL.

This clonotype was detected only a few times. The CDR3 here is CSVGVGRGGYTF. CDR3 in DNA: TGCAGCGTTGGGGTAGGGAGAGGCGGCTACACCTTC. The V call is TRBV29-1, the J call TRBJ1-2; D is ambiguous. The CDR3 is 12 residues long. Looked up from germline, CDR1 is SQVTM and CDR2 is ANQGSEA. Deletions cut 4 bases from V and 8 bases from J, with 14 bases between.

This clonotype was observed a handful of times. The CDR3 region is CASGLTTHEQFF. CDR3 coding DNA: TGTGCTAGTGGCCTGACTACGCATGAGCAGTTCTTC. V and J are TRBV12-5 and TRBJ2-1; possibly TRBD2 for D (5 bases). The germline V and J ends were trimmed by 6 bases and 8 bases, with 11 bases remaining between them. Germline lookup yields CDR1 LGHNT and CDR2 FRNRAP. This CDR3 has 12 amino acids.

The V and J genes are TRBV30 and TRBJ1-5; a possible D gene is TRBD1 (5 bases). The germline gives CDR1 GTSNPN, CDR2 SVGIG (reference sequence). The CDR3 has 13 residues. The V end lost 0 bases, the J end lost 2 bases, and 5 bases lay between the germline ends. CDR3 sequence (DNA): TGTGCCTGGAGTGTACAGGGCAATCAGCCCCAGCATTTT. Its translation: CAWSVQGNQPQHF.

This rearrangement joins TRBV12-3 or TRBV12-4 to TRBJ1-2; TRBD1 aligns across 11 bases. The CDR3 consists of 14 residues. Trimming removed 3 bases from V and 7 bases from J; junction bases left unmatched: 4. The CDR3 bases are TGTGCCAGCAGTTTGGACAGGGGGCACTTTGGCTACACCTTC. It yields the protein CASSLDRGHFGYTF.

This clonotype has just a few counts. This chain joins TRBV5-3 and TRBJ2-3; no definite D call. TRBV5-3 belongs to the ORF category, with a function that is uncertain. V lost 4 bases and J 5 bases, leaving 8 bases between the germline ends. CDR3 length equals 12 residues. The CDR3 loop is CARSHRGDTQYF. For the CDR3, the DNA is TGTGCCAGAAGCCACAGAGGAGATACGCAGTATTTT.

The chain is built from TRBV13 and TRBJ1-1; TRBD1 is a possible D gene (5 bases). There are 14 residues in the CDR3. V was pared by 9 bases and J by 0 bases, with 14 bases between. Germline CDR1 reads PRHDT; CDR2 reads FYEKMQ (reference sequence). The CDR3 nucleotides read TGTGCCAGGGGCCAGTCGGGGGTGAACACTGAAGCTTTCTTT. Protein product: CARGQSGVNTEAFF.

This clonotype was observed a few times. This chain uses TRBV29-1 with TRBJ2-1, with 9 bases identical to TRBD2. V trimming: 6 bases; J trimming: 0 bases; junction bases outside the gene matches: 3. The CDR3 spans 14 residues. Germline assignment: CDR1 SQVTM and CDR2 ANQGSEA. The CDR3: CSVLAGSSYNEQFF. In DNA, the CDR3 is TGCAGCGTACTAGCGGGTAGCTCCTACAATGAGCAGTTCTTC.

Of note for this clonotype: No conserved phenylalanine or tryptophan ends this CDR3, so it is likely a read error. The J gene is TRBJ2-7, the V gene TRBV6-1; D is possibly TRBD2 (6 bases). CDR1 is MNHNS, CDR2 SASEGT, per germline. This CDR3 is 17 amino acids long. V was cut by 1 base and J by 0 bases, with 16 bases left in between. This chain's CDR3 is CASSEGWGVHVSYEQYL. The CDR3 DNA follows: TGTGCCAGCAGTGAAGGGTGGGGGGTACACGTCTCCTACGAGCAGTACCTC.